These 23 T cell receptor beta chains were sequenced from one sample in a study of cytomegalovirus exposure and HLA in healthy donors. The PCR ran on 60 Vbeta and 13 Jbeta primers. Generated by immunoSEQ multiplex PCR, the TCRdb table keeps only in-frame clones and is missing some. The profile covers over 110,000 clones, with around 77% appearing a single time and more than 0.85% taken by the ten largest. The sample was PBMCs. All receptors come from a young man in good health and CMV-seronegative.

This rearrangement joins TRBV19 to TRBJ1-1, with a weak D call TRBD1 (6 bases). Germline-derived CDR1 and CDR2 are LNHDA and SQIVND (reference sequence). V lost 7 bases and J lost 1, with 13 bases in between. The CDR3 extends over 14 amino acids. Here the CDR3 DNA reads TGTGCCAGTACCCTTGGACAGCAGAACACTGAAGCTTTCTTT. It specifies CASTLGQQNTEAFF.

This chain uses TRBV4-3 with TRBJ1-1; TRBD1 matches at 9 bases. The CDR3 extends over 19 amino acids. The V gene end was trimmed by 4 bases and the J gene end by 7 bases; junction bases not matched to a gene: 22. The germline CDR1 and CDR2 sequences are LGHNA and YSLEER. Here the CDR3 DNA reads TGCGCCAGCAGCCTTCATGCCGGGACAGGGCGGATGGGGCTCCGTGAAGCTTTCTTT. Translation: CASSLHAGTGRMGLREAFF.

The CDR3: CASSPHGLQRGPYNEQFF. The CDR3 region has the DNA TGTGCCAGCAGCCCCCACGGACTTCAGAGGGGGCCTTACAATGAGCAGTTCTTC. This chain joins TRBV28 and TRBJ2-1; 7 bases map to TRBD1. The J segment lost 4 bases and the V segment lost 6 bases, leaving 18 bases of the junction unmatched. The germline V gene has CDR1 MDHEN and CDR2 SYDVKM. The CDR3 covers 18 residues.

The chain employs TRBV2 and TRBJ1-2, with D uncertain. Germline CDR1 is SNHLY and CDR2 is FYNNEI. This CDR3 is built from 15 residues. With 3 bases removed from V and 4 bases from J, the gap between germline ends came to 15 bases. Written as DNA, the CDR3 is TGTGCCAGCAGTGACGCGCGAGTTTACGCCTATGGCTACACCTTC. Translation: CASSDARVYAYGYTF.

The chain joins TRBV4-3 to TRBJ1-2; 8 bases line up with TRBD1. The ends lost 0 bases at V and 3 bases at J; junction bases unmatched: 3. This CDR3 has 15 residues. Germline V gene data show CDR1 as LGHNA and CDR2 as YSLEER. CDR3 protein: CASSQDRGPDYGYTF. In DNA form, the CDR3 reads TGCGCCAGCAGCCAAGACAGGGGGCCGGACTATGGCTACACCTTC.

V and J are TRBV7-3 and TRBJ2-5; tentatively, D is TRBD1 (6 bases). This CDR3 contains 15 residues. Trimming left V 0 bases short and J 5 bases short, with 13 bases between. Germline V lookup: CDR1 SGHTA, CDR2 FQGTGA. The CDR3 region is CASSLTGQWAETQYF. For the CDR3, the DNA is TGTGCCAGCAGCTTAACCGGACAGTGGGCGGAGACCCAGTACTTC.

This clone was counted a single time. The gene calls are TRBV9 and TRBJ1-3; 7 positions agree with TRBD1. Trimming at V came to 3 bases and at J to 0 bases, leaving 6 bases not matched to a gene. Per germline, CDR1 SGDLS and CDR2 YYNGEE. The CDR3 runs 16 residues. CDR3 DNA: TGTGCCAGCAGCGGGGGGACAGCAATCTCTGGAAACACCATATATTTT. This gives the protein CASSGGTAISGNTIYF.

The V call is TRBV6-1, the J call TRBJ2-1; D is unclear. The ends were cut back, 3 bases at V and 7 bases at J, with 16 bases in the middle. This CDR3 contains 15 residues. The germline gives CDR1 MNHNS, CDR2 SASEGT. The CDR3 DNA reads as TGTGCCAGCAGTGAGCCAGGATCGACACAGAATGAGCAGTTCTTC. It encodes CASSEPGSTQNEQFF.

The J gene is TRBJ1-2, the V gene TRBV6-5; possibly TRBD1 for D (5 bases). CDR1 is MNHEY and CDR2 is SVGAGI in the germline V gene. Trimming pared 8 bases from V and 3 bases from J, leaving 10 bases between. The CDR3 consists of 12 residues. The CDR3 spells CASAQVDYGYTF. The CDR3 nucleotides read TGTGCCAGCGCACAGGTCGACTATGGCTACACCTTC.

This clone has a single count. V usage is TRBV2 and J usage is TRBJ1-5, with D possibly TRBD1 on 5 matching bases. V gave up 8 bases and J gave up 5 bases, with 13 bases separating them. Per the germline V gene, CDR1 is SNHLY and CDR2 is FYNNEI. The CDR3 covers 13 residues. The chain's CDR3 is CASGRQGDQPQHF. DNA of the CDR3: TGTGCCAGCGGAAGACAAGGGGATCAGCCCCAGCATTTT. Variable domain in full (rest from reference TRBV2 and TRBJ1-5): EPEVTQTPSHQVTQMGQEVILRCVPISNHLYFYWYRQILGQKVEFLVSFYNNEISEKSEIFDDQFSVERPDGSNFTLKIRSTKLEDSAMYFCASGRQGDQPQHFGDGTRLSIL.

The chain joins TRBV2 to TRBJ1-4; possibly TRBD1 for D (5 bases). Trimming cost V 5 bases and J 5 bases, with 15 bases left between them. The CDR3 length is 15 residues. Germline CDR1 and CDR2: SNHLY and FYNNEI. The CDR3 DNA reads as TGTGCCAGCAGTCCACATGGACAAAGGAATGAAAAACTGTTTTTT. It encodes CASSPHGQRNEKLFF.

The table lists this clone with a few counts. The chain uses TRBV2 and TRBJ1-6; the match to TRBD1 covers 10 bases. The CDR3 contains 15 residues. CDR1 is SNHLY and CDR2 is FYNNEI in the germline V gene. V gave up 6 bases and J gave up 7 bases; unmatched junction bases: 6. The CDR3 DNA reads TGTGCCAGCAGAAGGCAGGGACAGGGGAATTCACCCCTCCACTTT. It translates to CASRRQGQGNSPLHF.

The CDR3 protein is CAITKHLKLAEAFF. CDR3 bases: TGTGCCATTACCAAACACCTCAAGTTGGCTGAAGCTTTCTTT. This chain connects TRBV6-1 to TRBJ1-1; D call uncertain. Trimming cost V 10 bases and J 6 bases, with 21 bases left between them. CDR1 and CDR2 (germline): MNHNS, SASEGT. The CDR3 is 14 residues long.

This sequence joins TRBV7-2 and TRBJ2-1; tentatively, D is TRBD2 (6 bases). V dropped 1 base and J dropped 8 bases, with 9 bases sitting between them. The CDR3 covers 13 residues. Germline V lookup: CDR1 SGHTA, CDR2 FQGNSA. CDR3 in DNA: TGTGCCAGCAGCTTAGTGGGGGGTGATGAGCAGTTCTTC. This encodes CASSLVGGDEQFF.

The chain is built from TRBV21-1 and TRBJ1-1; TRBD1, as called in the table, went unchecked against the DNA. TRBV21-1 is labeled a pseudogene. This CDR3 is built from 17 residues. CDR3 sequence reads: CASSKSPPLRGLTEAFF. The CDR3 DNA is TGTGCCAGCAGCAAATCGCCTCCCCTGCGTGGGCTCACTGAAGCTTTCTTT.

The genes are TRBV2 and TRBJ2-7; 11 bases are a match to TRBD1. V gave up 4 bases and J gave up 4 bases; unmatched junction bases: 6. Germline CDR1 and CDR2: SNHLY and FYNNEI. The CDR3 contains 15 residues. The CDR3 spells CASSGGQGAVYEQYF. In DNA form, the CDR3 reads TGTGCCAGCAGTGGAGGACAGGGGGCGGTATACGAGCAGTACTTC. The full variable domain, with the rest looked up from reference TRBV2 and TRBJ2-7, is EPEVTQTPSHQVTQMGQEVILRCVPISNHLYFYWYRQILGQKVEFLVSFYNNEISEKSEIFDDQFSVERPDGSNFTLKIRSTKLEDSAMYFCASSGGQGAVYEQYFGPGTRLTVT.

This chain uses TRBV7-6 with TRBJ1-1; D is perhaps TRBD1 (5 bases). Germline V CDR1 and CDR2: SGHVS, FNYEAQ. Trimming cost V 1 base and J 0 bases, with 9 bases left between them. This CDR3 contains 15 residues. The CDR3 sequence: CASSLEGYMNTEAFF. For the CDR3, the DNA is TGTGCCAGCAGCTTAGAGGGGTACATGAACACTGAAGCTTTCTTT.

The chain links TRBV9 to TRBJ2-2, with D possibly being TRBD2 (7 bases). This CDR3 is 19 amino acids long. V was clipped by 0 bases and J by 0 bases, with 18 bases between them. From germline, CDR1 is SGDLS and CDR2 YYNGEE. The CDR3 DNA follows: TGTGCCAGCAGCGTAGTCGGGGGGCAGAAGAAACCGAACACCGGGGAGCTGTTTTTT. It codes for CASSVVGGQKKPNTGELFF.

V gene TRBV7-2 combines with J gene TRBJ1-2; D is unresolved. V was trimmed by 2 bases and J by 2 bases, leaving 15 bases between them. Germline V gene sequence: CDR1 SGHTA, CDR2 FQGNSA. This CDR3 is 16 amino acids long. CDR3 residues: CASSLNGFGLNYGYTF. CDR3 DNA: TGTGCCAGCAGCTTAAACGGGTTCGGATTAAACTATGGCTACACCTTC.

The rearrangement joins TRBV5-1 to TRBJ2-2; the D gene is possibly TRBD2 (6 bases). Germline V lookup: CDR1 SGHRS, CDR2 YFSETQ. The CDR3 extends over 15 amino acids. V lost 4 bases and J 0 bases, leaving 10 bases between the germline ends. CDR3 DNA sequence: TGCGCCAGCAGCGGTGGGGGGTCGAACACCGGGGAGCTGTTTTTT. This gives the protein CASSGGGSNTGELFF.

The chain couples TRBV7-2 to TRBJ1-3; possible D gene TRBD1, 5 bases. The V and J ends lost 1 base and 3 bases respectively, with 13 bases between them. This CDR3 comprises 16 residues. Germline loops: CDR1 SGHTA, CDR2 FQGNSA. CDR3 sequence (DNA): TGTGCCAGCAGCTTAGGCCCCCCAGGGAATGGAAACACCATATATTTT. Its protein product is CASSLGPPGNGNTIYF.

This chain joins TRBV1 and TRBJ1-6; TRBD1, the table's D call, was not compared with the DNA. TRBV1 is termed a pseudogene. This CDR3 is 19 amino acids long. CDR3 sequence reads: CTSSQENRGWDSYNSPLHF. The CDR3 DNA reads as TGCACCAGCAGCCAAGAAAACAGGGGGTGGGACTCCTATAATTCACCCCTCCACTTT.

The CDR3 sequence is CASSLGTSGKHGELFF. CDR3 in DNA: TGTGCCAGCAGCCTTGGGACTAGCGGGAAACACGGGGAGCTGTTTTTT. The chain is built from TRBV5-4 and TRBJ2-2; TRBD2 agrees at 13 bases. Germline CDR1 SGHNT, CDR2 YYREEE (reference sequence). The ends lost 4 bases at V and 7 bases at J; junction bases unmatched: 7. The CDR3 extends over 16 amino acids. Full variable domain (outside the CDR3, taken from reference TRBV5-4 and TRBJ2-2): ETGVTQSPTHLIKTRGQQVTLRCSSQSGHNTVSWYQQALGQGPQFIFQYYREEENGRGNFPPRFSGLQFPNYSSELNVNALELDDSALYLCASSLGTSGKHGELFFGEGSRLTVL.